What follows describes a single TCR beta chain. What it binds is not known. The entry originates in a study of T-cell memory formation after mild COVID-19. Overall study findings and caveats: CD4+ bias marked clones expanding day 15 to 37, unlike balanced contracting clones.

One entry per CDR3 protein, called by TCRdb with MiXCR from the 5' RACE reads. Altogether about 450,000 distinct CDR3 sequences are present, around a quarter being singletons, with the ten largest covering roughly 13%. Germline CDR1 reads LGHNA; CDR2 reads YSLEER. The V end was cut by 1 base, the J end by 1 base, with 4 bases between. This CDR3 is built from 13 residues. This TCR was recovered from an adult woman who had mild COVID-19 (a few samples of this study predate the infection). Cell type and time point are not known. The V call is TRBV4-3, the J call TRBJ1-1; D unclear. What was sequenced was PBMCs or a T cell subset sorted from them (not recorded which). In DNA, the CDR3 is TGCGCCAGCAGCCAAGGATGGAACACTGAAGCTTTCTTT. Translated, it gives CASSQGWNTEAFF.